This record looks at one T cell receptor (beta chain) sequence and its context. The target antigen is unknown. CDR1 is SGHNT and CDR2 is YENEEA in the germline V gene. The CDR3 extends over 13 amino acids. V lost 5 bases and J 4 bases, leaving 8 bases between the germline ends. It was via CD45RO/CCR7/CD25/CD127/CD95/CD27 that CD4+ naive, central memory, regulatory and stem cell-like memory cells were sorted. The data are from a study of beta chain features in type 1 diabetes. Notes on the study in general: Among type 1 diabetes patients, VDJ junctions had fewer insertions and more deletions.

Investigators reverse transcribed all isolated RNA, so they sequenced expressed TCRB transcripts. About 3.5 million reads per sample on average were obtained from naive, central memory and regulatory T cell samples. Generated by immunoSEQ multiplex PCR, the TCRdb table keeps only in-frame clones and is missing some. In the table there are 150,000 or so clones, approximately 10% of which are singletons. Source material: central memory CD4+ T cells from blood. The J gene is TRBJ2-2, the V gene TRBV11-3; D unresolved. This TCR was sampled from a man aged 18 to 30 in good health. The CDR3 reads CASSRYSTGELFF. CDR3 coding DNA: TGTGCCAGCAGCCGTTACAGCACCGGGGAGCTGTTTTTT.